Included here is one T cell receptor (beta chain) sequence, with context. The entry originates in a study of blood T cell repertoires in COVID-19. Across the study: Specimens from acute and convalescent COVID-19 originated in the United States, Italy and Spain. In each case, the material was cDNA or gDNA derived from T cells, B-cell-depleted T cells, or PBMCs.

Source study methods: Reference gene primer amplification gave estimated nucleated cell counts. Produced via immunoSEQ multiplex PCR; TCRdb's table is partial and in-frame only. V, J and clone size were drawn from that table, and D and trimming were deduced from the DNA. Among fewer than 90,000 clones listed, approximately 84% were seen once. From germline, CDR1 is LNHDA and CDR2 SQIVND (reference sequence). The CDR3 has 15 residues. V was pared by 1 base and J by 5 bases, with 15 bases between. The chain joins TRBV19 to TRBJ2-7; unclear D gene. The source is a man in his sixties or seventies with acute or convalescent COVID-19. Material for sequencing was peripheral blood. In nucleotides, the CDR3 is TGTGCCAGTAGTATAGGCTATCCCACCCGGGACGAGCAGTACTTC. Protein sequence: CASSIGYPTRDEQYF.